This paragraph covers one T cell receptor beta chain sequence. Its antigen target is currently unknown. Base-call qualities are not available, and no considerably larger clone is one nucleotide away. The CDR3 goes from the cysteine to the phenylalanine over 14 residues. Only the CDR3 part of the read is kept: 42 bases, read in frame from the first base. Deletion took 0 bases off V and 4 bases off J, with a span of 8 bases between the germline ends. CDR1 and CDR2, looked up from the germline V gene, are SGHTA and FQGNSA. Each donor gave one peripheral blood draw, averaging roughly 100 mL, which was collected into heparinised tubes. A BD FACSAria II was used to sort naive, central memory, regulatory and stem cell-like memory CD4+ T cells with a panel that included CD45RO, CCR7, CD25, CD127, CD95 and CD27. All sorted populations exceeded 95% purity. PBMCs were separated immediately by Lymphoprep density gradient centrifugation and were stained directly, without being cultured. So that batch effects would be minimized, each experiment stained and sorted samples in pairs, pairing one healthy donor with one patient.

This specimen comes from a study of beta chain features in type 1 diabetes (dated by TCRdb to 2016 to 2018). For context, the study as a whole: No differences in mean age, gender distribution, total cell number or subset yield were found between patients and healthy donors. A total of about 100,000,000 sorted cells were examined across all samples, and RNA yield correlated strongly with the number of cells per subset. Regulatory and stem cell-like memory subsets were isolated from only 8 patients and about eight healthy donors, whereas naive and central memory subsets came from all 30 or so donors. In the study, TCRB repertoires of sorted circulating CD4+ T cell subsets from recently diagnosed type 1 diabetes patients were compared with those of matched healthy donors.

All of the isolated RNA was reverse transcribed with the High Capacity cDNA Reverse Transcription Kit, so expressed TCRB transcripts were sequenced. Naive, central memory and regulatory T cell samples underwent deep immunoSEQ sequencing, averaging around 3.7 million total reads per sample. Sorted cells were lysed in RLT buffer and RNA was extracted with DNase-treated RNeasy Micro or Mini kits, depending on cell number. Each cell subset was processed on its own to prevent cross-contamination, while patient and healthy donor samples were processed together. TCRB sequences were amplified from cDNA with the immunoSEQ multiplex PCR, producing 87-bp fragments spanning the CDR3 region. Sequencing of the amplicons was performed on the Illumina HiSeq platform. Processing in the source paper ran as follows. Synthetic template baselines were used to correct PCR bias computationally, reads within Hamming distance 2 were collapsed together, and singletons that could not be merged were discarded. Reads were aligned to IMGT to assign V, D and J genes, CDR3 length, and insertions or deletions at six rearrangement sites. Within each subset, clonotype counts were normalized to sorted cell number, after which true diversity and Gini coefficients were computed with the tcR R package. Repertoire sharing was quantified using the overlap coefficient calculated on TCRB nucleotide sequences. Out-of-frame TCRB sequences from naive cells were analyzed as a proxy for the pre-selection repertoire. In its TCRdb copy, this immuneACCESS table keeps in-frame sequences only and misses some clones. Where compared with another copy, unresolved V genes explain less than half of these, and the others have no known cause. D and trimming were read from the DNA, whereas the V and J calls and clone size are those reported in that table. The sample table contains nearly 250,000 clones; only one count was recorded for approximately 14% of them. Clones ranked in the top ten supply around 0.025% of the sample.

Study-level results and caveats: Naive, central memory and regulatory TCRB repertoires appeared to be more alike among patients than among healthy donors. Because cDNA was sequenced instead of genomic DNA, activated cells with high expression could be over-represented, although the groups did not differ in activation or CD3 levels. In all four CD4+ subsets, TCRB CDR3 length was moderately but significantly shorter in type 1 diabetes patients. Because small numbers of individuals were included in the HLA sub-analyses, any influence of HLA type on TCRB rearrangement was left unresolved. Fewer insertions and more nucleotide deletions at VDJ recombination sites were observed in patients with type 1 diabetes, implying thymic rearrangement abnormalities. PCR may preferentially amplify shorter templates, but because patient and control samples were amplified and corrected together, any resulting skew would affect both groups equally.

The rearrangement combines TRBV7-2 with TRBJ2-3; no D gene call is confident. This sequence originates from a woman aged 40 to 49 in good health. The source material was naive CD4+ T cells from blood. This specimen's cell subset or site label, interpreted: true naive CD4+ T cells. The CDR3 corresponds to CASSLARLADTQYF. The DNA reads as follows: TGTGCCAGCAGCTTAGCGCGTCTAGCAGATACGCAGTATTTT.